A selection of T cell receptor beta chains follows, all from one sample in a study of T cell repertoires in cytomegalovirus infection. Each CDR3 protein gets one entry after TCRdb re-called the reads with MiXCR. The data contain roughly 100,000 distinct CDR3 sequences, approximately 17% of them singletons. The specimen was PBMCs. The receptors come from a human donor in good health (CMV status not recorded). Some clones in this sample may be carry-over from other donors' samples. Both conserved end residues are part of each CDR3. A D gene is named only where the DNA matches it firmly. Size tells how often a clone was seen (once, few, many) or the class of an expanded clone, and some rows leave it out.

j_call,v_call,clone_size,d_call,cdr3_nt,cdr3_aa
TRBJ2-7,TRBV20-1,-,-,TGCAGTGCTCCAAAGCCCAAGGGGGAGCAGTACTTC,CSAPKPKGEQYF
TRBJ2-5,TRBV29-1,-,TRBD2,TGCAGCGTGGTGGGACTAGCGGAGACCCAGTACTTC,CSVVGLAETQYF
TRBJ1-5,TRBV6-2/TRBV6-3,few,-,TGTGCCAGCAGGGAAGATGTACAGCCCCAGCATTTT,CASREDVQPQHF
TRBJ1-2,TRBV19,-,-,TGTGCCAGTAGTTCGGACAGTCTGCACGGCTACACCTTC,CASSSDSLHGYTF
TRBJ1-1,TRBV7-2,many,-,TGTGCCAGCAGCCTGTCGTTCGTGATCAACACTGAAGCTTTCTTT,CASSLSFVINTEAFF
TRBJ1-2,TRBV12-5,few,-,TGTGCTAGTGGCTTCGGGGCTGGAAGTTGGGACTATGGCTACACCTTC,CASGFGAGSWDYGYTF
TRBJ1-6,TRBV28,-,-,TGTGCCAGCAGTTTGTTGGGTTTTGACATCGATTCCTATAATTCACCCCTCCACTTT,CASSLLGFDIDSYNSPLHF
TRBJ2-4,TRBV20-1,few,TRBD2,TGCAGTGCCGTCAAGCGGGGGGAAACATATAAAAACATTCAGTACTTC,CSAVKRGETYKNIQYF
TRBJ1-2,TRBV12-3/TRBV12-4,many,-,TGTGCCAGCGGGAACAGGGTGGACTATGGCTACACCTTC,CASGNRVDYGYTF
TRBJ2-6,TRBV5-6,-,-,TGTGCCAGCAGCTTGGGTCATATGCGCTCTGGGGCCAACGTCCTGACTTTC,CASSLGHMRSGANVLTF
TRBJ1-6,TRBV5-6,-,-,TGTGCCAGCAGCGCCGGACGAAGAAATTCACCCCTCCACTTT,CASSAGRRNSPLHF
TRBJ1-6,TRBV7-2,many,-,TGTGCCAGCAGCTGGAATCCCGTCTCCTATAATTCACCCCTCCACTTT,CASSWNPVSYNSPLHF
TRBJ2-7,TRBV15,-,-,TGTGCCACCAGCAGAGAGGCAGGGTCTTCCTACGAGCAGTACTTC,CATSREAGSSYEQYF
TRBJ1-6,TRBV7-2,many,-,TGTGCCAGCAGCTTATGGGGTAATTCACCCCTCCACTTT,CASSLWGNSPLHF
TRBJ1-5,TRBV2,few,TRBD1,TGTGCCAGCAGTGGAACTTCCGGGACAGCTAGCAATCAGCCCCAGCATTTT,CASSGTSGTASNQPQHF
TRBJ1-5,TRBV6-2/TRBV6-3,few,-,TGTGCCAGTGGTCGGGGAAGGGAAAATCAGCCCCAGCATTTT,CASGRGRENQPQHF
TRBJ1-5,TRBV28,-,-,TGTGCCAGCAGTTTGTCGGTTGGGGAAACTGCGCTACGTCCCCAGCATTTT,CASSLSVGETALRPQHF
TRBJ1-1,TRBV7-9,-,TRBD1,TGTGCCAGCAGCTTTACAGGGGTTGGGACTGAAGCTTTCTTT,CASSFTGVGTEAFF
TRBJ1-2,TRBV15,-,-,TGTGCCACCAGCAGAGATAGGGGCGTTCCTGGAGAGGATGGCTACACCTTC,CATSRDRGVPGEDGYTF
TRBJ1-2,TRBV6-4,many,TRBD1,TGTGCCAGCAGTGAATCGGCAGGGGGAAGCTATGGCTACACCTTC,CASSESAGGSYGYTF
TRBJ1-2,TRBV3-1,few,-,TGTGCCAGCAGCCAAGAAGGGTGGCGTGCCTTC,CASSQEGWRAF
TRBJ2-1,TRBV11-3,many,TRBD2,TGTGCCAGCAGTACATCAAAGGAAGCGGGGGTCTACAATGAGCAGTTCTTC,CASSTSKEAGVYNEQFF
TRBJ2-1,TRBV7-2,many,TRBD2,TGTGCCAGCAGCACCGGGACTAGCGGGGCACTAAATGAGCAGTTCTTC,CASSTGTSGALNEQFF
TRBJ1-5,TRBV11-2,many,-,TGTGCCAGCAGCTTGAGTGACAGCAATCAGCCCCAGCATTTT,CASSLSDSNQPQHF
TRBJ1-5,TRBV20-1,once,-,TGCAGTGCTAGAGTGGCAGGGATGAGCAGCCAGCCCCAGCATTTT,CSARVAGMSSQPQHF
TRBJ1-1,TRBV18,few,-,TGTGCCAGCTCACCACCGGGCAGGGGATGGACTGAAGCTTTCTTT,CASSPPGRGWTEAFF
TRBJ1-2,TRBV18,-,TRBD1,TGTGCCAGCTCACCAGGGACAGATGTTAACTATGGCTACACCTTC,CASSPGTDVNYGYTF
TRBJ2-7,TRBV7-9,few,TRBD2,TGTGCCAGCAGCGCTAGCGGTTACGAGCAGTACTTC,CASSASGYEQYF
TRBJ2-3,TRBV20-1,-,TRBD2,TGCAGTGCTAGAGACCTCGGACTAGCCACAGATACGCAGTATTTT,CSARDLGLATDTQYF
TRBJ2-7,TRBV3-1,once,-,TGTGCCAGCAGCCTCGTACCCAGGGGATTAGCTTACGAGCAGTACTTC,CASSLVPRGLAYEQYF
TRBJ2-5,TRBV7-3,many,-,TGTGCCAGCAGCCGAACAGGCCCAGTCGAGACCCAGTACTTC,CASSRTGPVETQYF
TRBJ2-7,TRBV6-5,many,TRBD1,TGTGCCAGCAGTTACCTTCGTCCCAGGGACAGGGGCTACGAGCAGTACTTC,CASSYLRPRDRGYEQYF
TRBJ2-1,TRBV7-2,many,TRBD1,TGTGCCAGCAGCTTAGCGGGACAGGCGAACAATGAGCAGTTCTTC,CASSLAGQANNEQFF
TRBJ1-4,TRBV7-6,-,-,TGTGCCAGCAGCTTAGCGCGACAGGTTAATGAAAAACTGTTTTTT,CASSLARQVNEKLFF
TRBJ1-2,TRBV5-6,many,TRBD1,TGTGCCAGCAGCTTCGGACAGGGGAGGTCCTATGGCTACACCTTC,CASSFGQGRSYGYTF
TRBJ1-5,TRBV4-1,many,TRBD1,TGCGCCAGCAGCCAGGGCAGGGGGAGCAATCAGCCCCAGCATTTT,CASSQGRGSNQPQHF
TRBJ1-2,TRBV11-2,few,-,TGTGCCAGCAGCTTAGGGAGTGGGGGAGGCTATGGCTACACCTTC,CASSLGSGGGYGYTF
TRBJ2-7,TRBV11-2,many,TRBD1,TGTGCCAGCAGCATGGACAGGGGGCTCCTAGGGAACGAGCAGTACTTC,CASSMDRGLLGNEQYF
TRBJ2-1,TRBV6-1,-,TRBD2,TGTGCCAGCAGATCCCCTGGGCGGGGGGGCCTGAATGAGCAGTTCTTC,CASRSPGRGGLNEQFF
TRBJ2-3,TRBV6-2/TRBV6-3,many,TRBD2,TGTGCCAGCACTGCAGCGGGAGGCACATATACGCAGTATTTT,CASTAAGGTYTQYF
TRBJ1-6,TRBV7-2,many,-,TGTGCCAGCAGCTTAGACGGGGGGTCTAATTCACCCCTCCACTTT,CASSLDGGSNSPLHF
TRBJ1-2,TRBV11-2,many,-,TGTGCCAGCAGCAGCAGAAACTATGGCTACACCTTC,CASSSRNYGYTF
TRBJ1-1,TRBV29-1,many,-,TGCAGCGTTGCCAGGGTAGGCACTGAAGCTTTCTTT,CSVARVGTEAFF
TRBJ1-2,TRBV6-4,-,-,TGTGCCAGCAGGGAACGACAGTTACGGTATGGCTACACCTTC,CASRERQLRYGYTF
TRBJ2-1,TRBV12-3/TRBV12-4,-,TRBD2,TGTGCCAGCAGCCGGGGGGGGGGCAATGAGCAGTTCTTC,CASSRGGGNEQFF
TRBJ1-1,TRBV7-2,many,TRBD1,TGTGCCAGCAGCCCTACAGGGGCCACTGAAGCTTTCTTT,CASSPTGATEAFF
TRBJ2-5,TRBV20-1,few,-,TGCAGTGCAGGGGGGGCCAACCAAGAGACCCAGTACTTC,CSAGGANQETQYF
TRBJ1-2,TRBV20-1,few,-,TGCAGTGCTAGAGCTGCCGGACAGACACTTAACTATGGCTACACCTTC,CSARAAGQTLNYGYTF
TRBJ2-5,TRBV7-2,many,TRBD2,TGTGCCAGCAGCAGCGGACTAGCGGAAGAGACCCAGTACTTC,CASSSGLAEETQYF
TRBJ2-5,TRBV7-3,many,-,TGTGCCAGCAGCGCACGAGATGGAGGGGTGGAGACCCAGTACTTC,CASSARDGGVETQYF
TRBJ1-2,TRBV29-1,-,-,TGCAGCGTCGGAGCGGTGGCAGGATATGGCTACACCTTC,CSVGAVAGYGYTF
TRBJ1-5,TRBV20-1,few,TRBD1,TGCAGTGCTAGAGATATACAGGGGGATCAGCCCCAGCATTTT,CSARDIQGDQPQHF
TRBJ2-1,TRBV7-2,many,-,TGTGCCAGCAGCTTGGAGGGGGCGAAGAGCAATGAGCAGTTCTTC,CASSLEGAKSNEQFF
TRBJ2-7,TRBV28,few,TRBD1,TGTGCCAGCAGTCCTCGCCCCGGGACAGGGGGCCCCCACGAGCAGTACTTC,CASSPRPGTGGPHEQYF
TRBJ1-3,TRBV29-1,-,-,TGCAGCTTCAGGGCTGGAAACACCATATATTTT,CSFRAGNTIYF
TRBJ2-3,TRBV19,many,-,TGTGCCAGTAGTGGGGCTAGCACAGATACGCAGTATTTT,CASSGASTDTQYF
TRBJ1-2,TRBV14,-,TRBD1,TGTGCCAGCAGCCAATGGGACAGAACTAACTATGGCTACACCTTC,CASSQWDRTNYGYTF